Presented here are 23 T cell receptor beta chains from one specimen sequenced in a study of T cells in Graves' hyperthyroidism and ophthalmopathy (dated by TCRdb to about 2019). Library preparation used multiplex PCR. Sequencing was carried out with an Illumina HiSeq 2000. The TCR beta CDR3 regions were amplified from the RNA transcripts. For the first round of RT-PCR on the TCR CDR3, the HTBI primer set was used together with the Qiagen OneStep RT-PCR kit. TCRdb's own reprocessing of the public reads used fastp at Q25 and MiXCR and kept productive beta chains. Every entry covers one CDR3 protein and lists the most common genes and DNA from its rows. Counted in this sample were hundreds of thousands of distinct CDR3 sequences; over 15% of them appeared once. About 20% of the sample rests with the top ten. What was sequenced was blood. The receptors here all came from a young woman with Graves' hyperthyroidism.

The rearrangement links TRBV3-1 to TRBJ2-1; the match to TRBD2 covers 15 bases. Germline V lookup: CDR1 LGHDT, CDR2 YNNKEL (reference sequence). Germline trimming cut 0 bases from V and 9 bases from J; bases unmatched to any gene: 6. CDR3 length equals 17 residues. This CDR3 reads CASSQDGTSGRRAEQFF. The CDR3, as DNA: TGTGCCAGCAGCCAAGATGGGACTAGCGGGAGGAGGGCTGAGCAGTTCTTC.

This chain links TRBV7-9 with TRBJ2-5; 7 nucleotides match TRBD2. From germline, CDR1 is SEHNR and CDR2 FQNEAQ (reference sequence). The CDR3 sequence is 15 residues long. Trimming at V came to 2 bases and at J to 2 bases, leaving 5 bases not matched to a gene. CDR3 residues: CASSLTLREQETQYF. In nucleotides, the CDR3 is TGTGCCAGCAGCTTAACTCTGCGGGAGCAAGAGACCCAGTACTTC.

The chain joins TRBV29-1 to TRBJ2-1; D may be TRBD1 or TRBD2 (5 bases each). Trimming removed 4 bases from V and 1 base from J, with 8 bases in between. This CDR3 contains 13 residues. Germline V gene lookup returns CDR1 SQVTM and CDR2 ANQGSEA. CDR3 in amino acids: CSVAGSSYNEQFF. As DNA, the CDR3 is TGCAGCGTTGCAGGGAGTTCCTACAATGAGCAGTTCTTC.

CDR3 sequence: CASSELGTDTQYF. CDR3 bases: TGCGCCAGCAGTGAGTTAGGAACAGATACGCAGTATTTT. The V and J genes are TRBV10-1 and TRBJ2-3; unclear D gene. CDR3 length: 13 amino acids. Trimming took 1 base from V and 3 from J, leaving 5 bases between them. The germline V gene has CDR1 WNHNN and CDR2 SYGVQD (reference sequence).

CDR3 coding DNA: TGTGCCAGCATGGGTTCGGGAGGGCCTATATATGAGCAGTTCTTC. Amino acids: CASMGSGGPIYEQFF. The chain carries TRBV28 and TRBJ2-1, with 8 bases lining up with TRBD2. This CDR3 has 15 residues. J gave up 8 bases and V 7 bases, and 13 bases lay outside the gene matches. Germline CDR1 reads MDHEN; CDR2 reads SYDVKM.

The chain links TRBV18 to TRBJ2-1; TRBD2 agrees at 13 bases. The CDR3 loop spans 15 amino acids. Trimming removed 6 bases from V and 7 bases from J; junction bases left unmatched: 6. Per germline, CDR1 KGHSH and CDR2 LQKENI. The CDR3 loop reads CASSKLAGGPNEQFF. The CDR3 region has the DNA TGTGCCAGCTCGAAACTAGCGGGGGGGCCTAATGAGCAGTTCTTC.

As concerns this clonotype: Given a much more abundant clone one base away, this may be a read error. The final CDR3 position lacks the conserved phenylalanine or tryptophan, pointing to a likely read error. The CDR3 loop reads CASSSDRRSYGYTL. In DNA form, the CDR3 reads TGTGCCAGCAGTTCGGACAGGCGCTCCTATGGCTACACCCTC. The genes are TRBV12-3 or TRBV12-4 and TRBJ1-2; TRBD1 matches at 7 bases. CDR3 size: 14 residues. V was pared by 4 bases and J by 4 bases, with 6 bases of the junction left unmatched.

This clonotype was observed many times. CDR3 in DNA: TGTGCCAGCGCTAGCGGCGCCTACGAGCAGTACTTC. Protein sequence: CASASGAYEQYF. The rearrangement joins TRBV28 to TRBJ2-7; 7 bases are a match to TRBD2. The ends lost 8 bases at V and 2 bases at J; junction bases unmatched: 3. Germline CDR1 and CDR2: MDHEN and SYDVKM. The CDR3 totals 12 residues.

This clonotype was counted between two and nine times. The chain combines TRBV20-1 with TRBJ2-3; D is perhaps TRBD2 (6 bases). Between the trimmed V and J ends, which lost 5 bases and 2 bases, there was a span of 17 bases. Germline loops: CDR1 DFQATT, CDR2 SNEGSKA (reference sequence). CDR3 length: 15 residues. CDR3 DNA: TGCAGTGCTTCTCCCGGGACTTACAACACAGATACGCAGTATTTT. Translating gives CSASPGTYNTDTQYF.

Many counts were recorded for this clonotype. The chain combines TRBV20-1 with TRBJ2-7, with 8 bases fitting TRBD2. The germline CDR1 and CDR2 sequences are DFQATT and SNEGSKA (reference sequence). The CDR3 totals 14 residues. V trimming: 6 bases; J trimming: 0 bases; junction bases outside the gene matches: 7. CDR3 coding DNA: TGCAGTGCGTGGACGAGCGGGGGCTCCTACGAGCAGTACTTC. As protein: CSAWTSGGSYEQYF.

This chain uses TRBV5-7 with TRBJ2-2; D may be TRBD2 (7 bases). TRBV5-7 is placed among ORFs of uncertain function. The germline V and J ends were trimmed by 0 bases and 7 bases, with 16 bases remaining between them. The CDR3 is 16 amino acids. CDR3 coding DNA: TGTGCCAGCAGCTTGGCGGGGGGCCTCGGGGACGGGGAGCTGTTTTTT. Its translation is CASSLAGGLGDGELFF.

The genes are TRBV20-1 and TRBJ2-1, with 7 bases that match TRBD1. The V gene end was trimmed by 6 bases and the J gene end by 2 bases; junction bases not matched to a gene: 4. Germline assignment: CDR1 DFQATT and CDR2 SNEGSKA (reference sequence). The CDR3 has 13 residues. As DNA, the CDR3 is TGCAGTGCGAACAGGGGAGCCTACAATGAGCAGTTCTTC. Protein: CSANRGAYNEQFF.

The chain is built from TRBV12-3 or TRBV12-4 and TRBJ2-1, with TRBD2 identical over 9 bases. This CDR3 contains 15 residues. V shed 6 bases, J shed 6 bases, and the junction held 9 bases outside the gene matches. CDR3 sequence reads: CASRTSGQFLNEQFF. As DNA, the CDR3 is TGTGCCAGCAGGACTAGCGGCCAGTTCCTCAATGAGCAGTTCTTC.

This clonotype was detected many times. The CDR3 is CASSPVAQDQPQHF. The CDR3, as DNA: TGTGCCAGCTCACCAGTTGCTCAGGATCAGCCCCAGCATTTT. This sequence joins TRBV18 and TRBJ1-5; no firm D call. The ends were cut back, 2 bases at V and 5 bases at J, with 10 bases in the middle. CDR1 is KGHSH, CDR2 LQKENI, per germline. The CDR3 has 14 residues.

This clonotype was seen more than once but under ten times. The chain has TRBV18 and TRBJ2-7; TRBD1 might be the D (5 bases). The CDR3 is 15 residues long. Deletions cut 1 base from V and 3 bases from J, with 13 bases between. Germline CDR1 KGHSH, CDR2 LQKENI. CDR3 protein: CASSPLFSGYYEQYF. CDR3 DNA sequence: TGTGCCAGCTCACCACTGTTTTCAGGGTACTACGAGCAGTACTTC.

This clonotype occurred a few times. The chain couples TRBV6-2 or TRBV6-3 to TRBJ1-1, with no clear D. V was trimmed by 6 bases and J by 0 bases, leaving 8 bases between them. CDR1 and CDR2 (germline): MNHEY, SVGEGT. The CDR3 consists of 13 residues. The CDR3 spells CASSTPVNTEAFF. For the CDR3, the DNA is TGTGCCAGCAGCACGCCCGTGAACACTGAAGCTTTCTTT.

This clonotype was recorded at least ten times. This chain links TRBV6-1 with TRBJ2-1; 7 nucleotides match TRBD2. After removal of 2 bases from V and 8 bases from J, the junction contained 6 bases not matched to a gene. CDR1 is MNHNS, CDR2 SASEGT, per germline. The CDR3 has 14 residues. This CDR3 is CASSESGGVDEQFF. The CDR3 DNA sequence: TGTGCCAGCAGTGAATCTGGGGGGGTGGATGAGCAGTTCTTC.

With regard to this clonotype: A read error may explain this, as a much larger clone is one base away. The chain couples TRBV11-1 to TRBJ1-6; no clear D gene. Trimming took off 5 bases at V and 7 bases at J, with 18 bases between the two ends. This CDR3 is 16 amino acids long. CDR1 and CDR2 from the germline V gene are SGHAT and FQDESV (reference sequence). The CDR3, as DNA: TGTGCCAGCAGCCCAAGGACGACGAGGAGGAATTCACCCCTCCACTTT. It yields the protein CASSPRTTRRNSPLHF.

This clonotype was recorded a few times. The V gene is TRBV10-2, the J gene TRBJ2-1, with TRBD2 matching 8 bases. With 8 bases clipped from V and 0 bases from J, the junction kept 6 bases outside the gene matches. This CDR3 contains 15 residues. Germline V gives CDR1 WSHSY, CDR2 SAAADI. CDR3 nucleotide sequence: TGCGCCAGCCGGGGGGGTAGCGGCTCCTACAATGAGCAGTTCTTC. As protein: CASRGGSGSYNEQFF.

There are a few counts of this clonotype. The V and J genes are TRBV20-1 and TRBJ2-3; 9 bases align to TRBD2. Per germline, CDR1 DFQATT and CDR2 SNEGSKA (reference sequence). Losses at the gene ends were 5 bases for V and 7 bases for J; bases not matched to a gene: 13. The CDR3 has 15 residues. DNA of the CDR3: TGCAGTGCTCAGGTCAGCGGGGGGCTGTCGAATACGCAGTATTTT. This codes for CSAQVSGGLSNTQYF.

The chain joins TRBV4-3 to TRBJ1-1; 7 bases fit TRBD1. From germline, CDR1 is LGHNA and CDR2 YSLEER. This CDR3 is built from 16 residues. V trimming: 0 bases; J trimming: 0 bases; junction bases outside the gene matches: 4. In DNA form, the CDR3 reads TGCGCCAGCAGCCAAGAGACAGGGAGATTGAACACTGAAGCTTTCTTT. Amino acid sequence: CASSQETGRLNTEAFF.

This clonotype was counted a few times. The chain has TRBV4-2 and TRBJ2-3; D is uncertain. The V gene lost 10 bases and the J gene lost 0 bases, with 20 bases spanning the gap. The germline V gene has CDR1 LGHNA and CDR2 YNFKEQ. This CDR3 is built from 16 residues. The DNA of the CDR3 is TGTGCCACCCCGGAAGCAGCACCGACTAGCACAGATACGCAGTATTTT. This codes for CATPEAAPTSTDTQYF.

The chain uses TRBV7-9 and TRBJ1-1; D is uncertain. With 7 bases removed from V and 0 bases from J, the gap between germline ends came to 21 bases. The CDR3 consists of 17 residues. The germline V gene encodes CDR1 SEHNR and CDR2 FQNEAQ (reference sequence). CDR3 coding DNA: TGTGCCAGCAACCTAGGCACCCTGAGGGATTTGAACACTGAAGCTTTCTTT. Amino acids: CASNLGTLRDLNTEAFF.